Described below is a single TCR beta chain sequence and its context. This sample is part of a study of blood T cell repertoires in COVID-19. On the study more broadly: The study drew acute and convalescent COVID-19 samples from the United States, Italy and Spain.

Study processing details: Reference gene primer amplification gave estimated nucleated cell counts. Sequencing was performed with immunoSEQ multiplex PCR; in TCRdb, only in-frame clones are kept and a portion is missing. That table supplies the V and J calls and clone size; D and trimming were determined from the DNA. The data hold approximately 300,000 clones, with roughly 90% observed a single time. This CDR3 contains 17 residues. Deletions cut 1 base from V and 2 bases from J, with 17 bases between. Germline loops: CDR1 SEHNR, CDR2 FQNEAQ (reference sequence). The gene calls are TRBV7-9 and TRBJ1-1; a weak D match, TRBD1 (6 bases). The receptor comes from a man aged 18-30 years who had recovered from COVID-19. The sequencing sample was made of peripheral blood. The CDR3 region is CASSLERGRGKNTEAFF. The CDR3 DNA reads TGTGCCAGCAGCTTAGAAAGGGGTAGGGGGAAAAACACTGAAGCTTTCTTT.